This T cell receptor (beta chain) was retrieved from a study of tumor and adjacent non-tumor tissue in lung cancer. Study at large: Samples averaged roughly 4.2 million productive TCRbeta reads each.

On this clonotype itself: Its antigen is unidentified.

Trimming left V 5 bases short and J 13 bases short, with 15 bases between. The CDR3 contains 12 residues. Germline V gene data show CDR1 as MDHEN and CDR2 as SYDVKM. Study-wide results and caveats: Tumor tissue had significantly higher TCR diversity than normal lung. Shorter survival was associated with higher TCR diversity in tumors.

The library came from three nested PCR rounds adapted from ARM-PCR protocols. From the multiplex PCR reads, TCRdb called clonotypes with MiXCR, one entry per CDR3 protein. The repertoire holds tens of thousands of distinct CDR3 sequences, with about 61% as singletons. This sample's RNA came from whole unsorted tissue. This receptor was identified in a man aged 45-65 years with non-small cell lung cancer. The chain combines TRBV28 with TRBJ2-1; D possibly corresponds to TRBD2 (6 bases). Sequenced input: lung tumor tissue. In DNA form, the CDR3 reads TGTGCCAGCAGTCCCCACCGGGGGAAACAGTTCTTC. Its protein product is CASSPHRGKQFF.